This T cell receptor (beta chain) stems from a study of glioma-infiltrating T cells. Germline V gene lookup returns CDR1 SGHRS and CDR2 YFSETQ. V lost 4 bases, J lost 5 bases, and 5 bases stayed unmatched. The CDR3 loop spans 16 amino acids. Study-wide points: Tissue-blood divergence was below expectation in non-neoplastic patients, above in gliomas. Tissue and blood shared very few CDR3 sequences.

The iRepertoire nested amplicon-rescue multiplex PCR amplified TCR alpha and beta CDR3s from RNA. Input was roughly 95-450 ng of tissue mRNA or PBMC total RNA. Each CDR3 protein gets one entry after TCRdb re-called the multiplex PCR reads with MiXCR. This repertoire shows about 6,000 distinct CDR3 sequences, 35% to 45% found once; its top ten account for roughly 22%. Comment on this clonotype: Its antigen remains unknown.

The chain is built from TRBV5-1 and TRBJ2-5; 16 nucleotides match TRBD2. The TCR sequence derives from a human donor with low-grade glioma or glioblastoma, undergoing nonglioma brain surgery, or in good health (not recorded which). Material: glioma tissue, nonneoplastic brain tissue, or PBMCs (not recorded which). The CDR3 sequence is CASSLGLAGGLETQYF. CDR3 nucleotide sequence: TGCGCCAGCAGCCTGGGACTAGCGGGAGGGCTGGAGACCCAGTACTTC.